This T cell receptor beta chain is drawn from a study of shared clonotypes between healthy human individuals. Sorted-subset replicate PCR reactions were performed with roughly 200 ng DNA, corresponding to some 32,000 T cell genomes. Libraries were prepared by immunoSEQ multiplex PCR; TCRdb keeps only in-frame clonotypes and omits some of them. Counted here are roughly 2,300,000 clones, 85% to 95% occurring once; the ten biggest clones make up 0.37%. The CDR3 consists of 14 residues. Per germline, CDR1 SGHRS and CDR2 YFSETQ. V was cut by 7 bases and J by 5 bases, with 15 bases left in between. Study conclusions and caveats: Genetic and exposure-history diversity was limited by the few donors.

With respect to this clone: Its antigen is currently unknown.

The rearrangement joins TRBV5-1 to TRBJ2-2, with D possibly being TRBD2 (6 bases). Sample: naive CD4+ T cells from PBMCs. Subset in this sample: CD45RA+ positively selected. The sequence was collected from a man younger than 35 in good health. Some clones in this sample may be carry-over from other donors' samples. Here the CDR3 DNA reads TGCGCCAGCGGCAACCGGGACTTGACCGGGGAGCTGTTTTTT. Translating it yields CASGNRDLTGELFF. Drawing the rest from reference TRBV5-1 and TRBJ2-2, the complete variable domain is KAGVTQTPRYLIKTRGQQVTLSCSPISGHRSVSWYQQTPGQGLQFLFEYFSETQRNKGNFPGRFSGRQFSNSRSEMNVSTLELGDSALYLCASGNRDLTGELFFGEGSRLTVL.